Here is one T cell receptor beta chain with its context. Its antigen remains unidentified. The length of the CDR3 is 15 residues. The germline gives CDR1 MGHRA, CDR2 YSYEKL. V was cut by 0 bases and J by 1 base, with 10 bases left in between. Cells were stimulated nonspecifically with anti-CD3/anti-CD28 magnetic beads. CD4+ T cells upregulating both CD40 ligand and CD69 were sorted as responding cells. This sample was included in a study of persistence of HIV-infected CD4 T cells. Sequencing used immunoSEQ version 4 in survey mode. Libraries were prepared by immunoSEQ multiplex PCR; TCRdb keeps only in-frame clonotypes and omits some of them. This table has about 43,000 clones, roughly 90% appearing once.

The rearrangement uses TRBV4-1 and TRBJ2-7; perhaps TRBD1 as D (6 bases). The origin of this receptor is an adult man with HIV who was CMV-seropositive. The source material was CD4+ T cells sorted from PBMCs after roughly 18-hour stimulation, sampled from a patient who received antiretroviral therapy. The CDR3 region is CASSQETGISYEQYF. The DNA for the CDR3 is TGCGCCAGCAGCCAAGAGACAGGAATTTCCTACGAGCAGTACTTC.